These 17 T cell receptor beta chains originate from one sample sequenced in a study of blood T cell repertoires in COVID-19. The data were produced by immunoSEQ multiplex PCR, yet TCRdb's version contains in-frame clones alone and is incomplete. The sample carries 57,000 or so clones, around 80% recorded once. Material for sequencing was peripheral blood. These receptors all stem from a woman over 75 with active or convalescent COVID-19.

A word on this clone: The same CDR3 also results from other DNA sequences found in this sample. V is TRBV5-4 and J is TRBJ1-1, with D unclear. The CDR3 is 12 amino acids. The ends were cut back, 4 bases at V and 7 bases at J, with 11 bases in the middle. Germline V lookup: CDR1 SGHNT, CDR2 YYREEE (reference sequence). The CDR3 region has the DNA TGTGCCAGCAGCCTCAGCGGGTATGAAGCTTTCTTT. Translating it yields CASSLSGYEAFF.

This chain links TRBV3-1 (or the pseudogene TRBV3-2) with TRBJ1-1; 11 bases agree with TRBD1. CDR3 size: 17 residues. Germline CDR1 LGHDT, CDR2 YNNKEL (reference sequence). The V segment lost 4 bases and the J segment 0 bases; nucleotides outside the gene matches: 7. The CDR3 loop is CASSPTGQGAMNTEAFF. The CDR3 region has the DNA TGTGCCAGCAGCCCAACCGGACAGGGGGCCATGAACACTGAAGCTTTCTTT.

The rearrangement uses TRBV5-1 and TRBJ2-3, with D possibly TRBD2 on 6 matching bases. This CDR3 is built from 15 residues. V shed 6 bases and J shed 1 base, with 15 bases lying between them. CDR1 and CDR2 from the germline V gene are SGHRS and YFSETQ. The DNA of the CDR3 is TGCGCCAGCACCCCGACGGGGGATCGCACAGATACGCAGTATTTT. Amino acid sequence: CASTPTGDRTDTQYF.

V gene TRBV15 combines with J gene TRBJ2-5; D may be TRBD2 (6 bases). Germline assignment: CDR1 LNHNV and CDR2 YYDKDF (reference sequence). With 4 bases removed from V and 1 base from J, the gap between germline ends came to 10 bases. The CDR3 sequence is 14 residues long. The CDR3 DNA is TGTGCCACCAGCAAATTTAGCGGCCAAGAGACCCAGTACTTC. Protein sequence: CATSKFSGQETQYF. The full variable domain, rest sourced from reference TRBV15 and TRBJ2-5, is DAMVIQNPRYQVTQFGKPVTLSCSQTLNHNVMYWYQQKSSQAPKLLFHYYDKDFNNEADTPDNFQSRRPNTSFCFLDIRSPGLGDTAMYLCATSKFSGQETQYFGPGTRLLVL.

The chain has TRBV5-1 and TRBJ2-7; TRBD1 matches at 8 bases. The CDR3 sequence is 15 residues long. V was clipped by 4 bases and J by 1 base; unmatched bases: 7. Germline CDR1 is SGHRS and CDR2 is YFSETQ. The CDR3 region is CASSPRQGTSYEQYF. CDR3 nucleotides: TGCGCCAGCAGCCCCCGACAGGGGACTTCCTACGAGCAGTACTTC.

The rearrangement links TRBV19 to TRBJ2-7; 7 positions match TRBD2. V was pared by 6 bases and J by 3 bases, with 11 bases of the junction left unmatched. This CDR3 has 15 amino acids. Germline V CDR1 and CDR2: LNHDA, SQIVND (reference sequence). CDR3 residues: CASSLGGNQFYEQYF. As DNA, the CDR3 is TGTGCCAGTAGCTTGGGGGGGAACCAATTCTACGAGCAGTACTTC.

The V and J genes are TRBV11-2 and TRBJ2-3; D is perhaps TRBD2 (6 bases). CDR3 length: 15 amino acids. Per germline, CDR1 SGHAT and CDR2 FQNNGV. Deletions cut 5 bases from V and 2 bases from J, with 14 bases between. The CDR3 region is CASSVWDLPTDTQYF. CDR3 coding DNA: TGTGCCAGCAGCGTATGGGACTTACCCACAGATACGCAGTATTTT.

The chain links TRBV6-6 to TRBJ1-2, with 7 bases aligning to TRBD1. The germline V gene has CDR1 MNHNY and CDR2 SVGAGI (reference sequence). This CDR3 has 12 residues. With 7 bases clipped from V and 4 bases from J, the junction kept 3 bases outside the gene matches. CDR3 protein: CASNRQGYGYTF. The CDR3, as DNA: TGTGCCAGCAATAGACAGGGCTATGGCTACACCTTC.

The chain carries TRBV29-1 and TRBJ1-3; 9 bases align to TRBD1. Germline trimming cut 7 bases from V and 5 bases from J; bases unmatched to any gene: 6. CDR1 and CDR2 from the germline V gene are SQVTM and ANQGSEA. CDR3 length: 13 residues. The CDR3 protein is CSAEDRGRNTIYF. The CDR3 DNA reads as TGCAGCGCCGAGGACAGGGGAAGAAACACCATATATTTT.

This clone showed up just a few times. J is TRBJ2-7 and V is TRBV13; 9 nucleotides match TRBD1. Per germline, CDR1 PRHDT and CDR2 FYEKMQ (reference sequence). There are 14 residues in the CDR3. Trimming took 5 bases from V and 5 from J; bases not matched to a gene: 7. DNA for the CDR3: TGTGCCAGCAGCACTTCGACAGGGGGGAACGAGCAGTACTTC. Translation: CASSTSTGGNEQYF.

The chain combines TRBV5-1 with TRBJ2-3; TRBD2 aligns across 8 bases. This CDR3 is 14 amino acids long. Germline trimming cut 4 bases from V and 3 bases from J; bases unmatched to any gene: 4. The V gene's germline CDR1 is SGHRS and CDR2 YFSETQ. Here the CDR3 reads CASSGGTSTDTQYF. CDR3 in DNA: TGCGCCAGCAGCGGGGGGACTAGTACAGATACGCAGTATTTT.

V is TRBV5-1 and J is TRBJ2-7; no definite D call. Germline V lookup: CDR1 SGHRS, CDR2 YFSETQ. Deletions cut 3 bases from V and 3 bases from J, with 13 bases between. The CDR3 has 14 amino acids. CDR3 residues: CASSSQDSSYEQYF. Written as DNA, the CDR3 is TGCGCCAGCAGCTCCCAGGATTCCAGCTACGAGCAGTACTTC. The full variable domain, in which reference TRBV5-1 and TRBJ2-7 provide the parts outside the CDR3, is KAGVTQTPRYLIKTRGQQVTLSCSPISGHRSVSWYQQTPGQGLQFLFEYFSETQRNKGNFPGRFSGRQFSNSRSEMNVSTLELGDSALYLCASSSQDSSYEQYFGPGTRLTVT.

CDR3 nucleotides: TGTGCCAGCAGCTTGGACAGGGGGGATGGCTACACCTTC. It specifies CASSLDRGDGYTF. The chain joins TRBV5-6 to TRBJ1-2, with TRBD1 matching over 8 bases. V was pared by 0 bases and J by 6 bases, with 1 base of the junction left unmatched. The germline CDR1 and CDR2 sequences are SGHDT and YYEEEE. CDR3 length equals 13 residues.

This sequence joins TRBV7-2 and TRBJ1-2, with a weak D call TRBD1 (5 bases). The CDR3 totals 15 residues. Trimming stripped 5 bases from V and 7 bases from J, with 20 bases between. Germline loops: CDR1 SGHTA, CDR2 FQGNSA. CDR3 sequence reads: CASSAPGGRNGGYTF. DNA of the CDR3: TGTGCCAGCAGCGCCCCTGGGGGGAGGAACGGTGGCTACACCTTC.

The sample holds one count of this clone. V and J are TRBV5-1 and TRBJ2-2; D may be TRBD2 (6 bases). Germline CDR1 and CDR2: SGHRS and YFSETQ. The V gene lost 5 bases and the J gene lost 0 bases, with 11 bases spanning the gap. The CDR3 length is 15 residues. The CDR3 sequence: CASRTGVTNTGELFF. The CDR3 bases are TGCGCCAGCAGGACGGGGGTCACGAACACCGGGGAGCTGTTTTTT.

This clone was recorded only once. The CDR3 sequence is CASDRQKNTEAFF. The CDR3 DNA reads as TGTGCCAGCGACAGGCAAAAGAACACTGAAGCTTTCTTT. The gene calls are TRBV6-5 and TRBJ1-1; D perhaps matches TRBD1 (6 bases). Germline V gives CDR1 MNHEY, CDR2 SVGAGI. CDR3 length: 13 residues. Trimming removed 8 bases from V and 1 base from J, with 11 bases in between.

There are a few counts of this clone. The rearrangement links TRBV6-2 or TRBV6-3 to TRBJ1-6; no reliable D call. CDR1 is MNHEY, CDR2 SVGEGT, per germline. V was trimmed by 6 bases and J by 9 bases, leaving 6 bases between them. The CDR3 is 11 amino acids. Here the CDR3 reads CASSEGSPLHF. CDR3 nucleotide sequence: TGTGCCAGCAGCGAGGGTTCACCCCTCCACTTT.